Each of the 25 T cell receptor beta chains below was sequenced from the same sample in a study of blood T cells in healthy people across ages. The authors ran a second PCR of roughly 6 to 12 cycles using a sample-barcoded 5' primer and a J-beta primer mix. From the 5' RACE reads, TCRdb called clonotypes with MiXCR, one entry per CDR3 protein. The data contain over 1,500,000 distinct CDR3 sequences, 30% to 40% of them singletons. Material: blood. These receptors came from a human donor in good health.

The chain employs TRBV28 and TRBJ1-4, with D possibly being TRBD1 (5 bases). This CDR3 comprises 18 residues. Germline V gives CDR1 MDHEN, CDR2 SYDVKM. The V gene lost 2 bases and the J gene lost 4 bases, with 20 bases spanning the gap. The CDR3: CASSLPSRGFTDNEKLFF. DNA of the CDR3: TGTGCCAGCAGTTTACCGTCTAGGGGATTCACTGATAATGAAAAACTGTTTTTT.

V is TRBV6-2 or TRBV6-3 and J is TRBJ1-5; D ambiguous. The germline gives CDR1 MNHEY, CDR2 SVGEGT. This CDR3 comprises 16 residues. V lost 2 bases, J lost 6 bases, and 17 bases lay in between. CDR3 in amino acids: CASSYGGQAIGQPQHF. CDR3 DNA: TGTGCCAGCAGTTACGGAGGGCAGGCGATCGGTCAGCCCCAGCATTTT.

Notes on this clonotype: One junction end disagrees with the germline gene, perhaps due to a read error. The chain recombines TRBV9 with TRBJ1-4; D may be TRBD1 (5 bases). Germline assignment: CDR1 SGDLS and CDR2 YYNGEE. This CDR3 is built from 17 residues. As DNA, the CDR3 is TGTGCCAGCAGCGTAGGGGCCGGGGCCGGGTCTAACGAAAAACTGTTTTTT. Encoded protein: CASSVGAGAGSNEKLFF.

The rearrangement joins TRBV5-6 to TRBJ1-2; D is possibly TRBD1 (6 bases). CDR3 length: 14 amino acids. V lost 1 base to trimming and J lost 4 bases, with 11 bases between them. CDR1 SGHDT and CDR2 YYEEEE come from the germline V gene. The CDR3 DNA reads as TGTGCCAGCAGCTTGACTGCCAGGGGCTATGGCTACACCTTC. Amino acid sequence: CASSLTARGYGYTF.

This sequence joins TRBV20-1 and TRBJ2-3, with TRBD2 identical over 9 bases. V trimming: 4 bases; J trimming: 2 bases; junction bases outside the gene matches: 7. CDR3 size: 15 residues. CDR1 DFQATT and CDR2 SNEGSKA come from the germline V gene (reference sequence). The CDR3 region has the DNA TGCAGTGCTATGGTGCTAGCGGGGTACACAGATACGCAGTATTTT. Protein product: CSAMVLAGYTDTQYF.

V and J are TRBV18 and TRBJ1-1; 7 nucleotides align to TRBD1. Germline CDR1 is KGHSH and CDR2 is LQKENI. V lost 9 bases and J lost 0; bases outside the gene matches: 10. The CDR3 extends over 15 amino acids. The CDR3 reads CASSITQGLNTEAFF. The CDR3 nucleotides read TGTGCCAGTTCAATAACACAGGGGCTGAACACTGAAGCTTTCTTT.

The chain uses TRBV20-1 and TRBJ1-2, with 9 positions matching TRBD1. CDR3 length: 17 residues. From germline, CDR1 is DFQATT and CDR2 SNEGSKA (reference sequence). V lost 1 base and J lost 2; bases outside the gene matches: 11. The CDR3 nucleotides are TGCAGTGCTAGAGGGGACAGGGTTAACCCGCTGAACTATGGCTACACCTTC. It yields the protein CSARGDRVNPLNYGYTF.

The rearrangement uses TRBV4-3 and TRBJ1-1, with D uncertain. Germline assignment: CDR1 LGHNA and CDR2 YSLEER. The CDR3 is 15 amino acids. V lost 0 bases and J lost 3, with 11 bases in between. CDR3 in DNA: TGCGCCAGCAGCCAAGATGGATCAGAGGACACTGAAGCTTTCTTT. As protein: CASSQDGSEDTEAFF.

This clonotype was counted a few times. The rearrangement links TRBV7-9 to TRBJ2-4, with D possibly being TRBD1 or TRBD2 (5 bases each). The J call may be faulty, since TRBJ2-7 better matches the DNA end. CDR3 size: 16 residues. From germline, CDR1 is SEHNR and CDR2 FQNEAQ (reference sequence). The CDR3 here is CASSLMMGPFYYEQYF. The CDR3 nucleotides are TGTGCCAGCAGCTTAATGATGGGACCTTTCTACTACGAGCAGTACTTC.

This clonotype has more than one count but fewer than ten. The chain is built from TRBV12-3 or TRBV12-4 and TRBJ1-1; 7 positions agree with TRBD1. This CDR3 spans 11 amino acids. V gave up 5 bases and J gave up 11 bases; unmatched junction bases: 5. As DNA, the CDR3 is TGTGCCAGCAGTCTGACAGGGCGGGCTTTCTTT. The encoded protein is CASSLTGRAFF.

The rearrangement links TRBV20-1 to TRBJ1-5; D is perhaps TRBD1 (5 bases). Germline V gene lookup returns CDR1 DFQATT and CDR2 SNEGSKA (reference sequence). Trimming took off 4 bases at V and 4 bases at J, with 11 bases between the two ends. The CDR3 loop spans 13 amino acids. CDR3 residues: CSAIRDPNQPQHF. CDR3 coding DNA: TGCAGTGCTATCCGGGACCCTAATCAGCCCCAGCATTTT.

V and J are TRBV6-2 or TRBV6-3 and TRBJ2-1, with 10 bases lining up with TRBD2. With 2 bases clipped from V and 3 bases from J, the junction kept 4 bases outside the gene matches. Germline-derived CDR1 and CDR2 are MNHEY and SVGEGT. CDR3 length equals 16 residues. In nucleotides, the CDR3 is TGTGCCAGCAGTTACACCTGGACTAGCGGCTACAATGAGCAGTTCTTC. It specifies CASSYTWTSGYNEQFF.

This clonotype has only a few counts. The V and J genes are TRBV4-1 and TRBJ2-1; D is perhaps TRBD1 or TRBD2 (6 bases each). The CDR3 spans 17 residues. CDR1 is MGHRA and CDR2 is YSYEKL in the germline V gene. Deletions cut 1 base from V and 8 bases from J, with 21 bases between. CDR3 residues: CASSQGEGRGRRYEQFF. DNA for the CDR3: TGCGCCAGCAGCCAAGGGGAAGGACGGGGGCGTCGCTATGAGCAGTTCTTC.

This rearrangement joins TRBV2 to TRBJ1-2, with 11 bases that match TRBD1. After removal of 8 bases from V and 6 bases from J, the junction contained 8 bases not matched to a gene. The CDR3 has 14 residues. Germline V gene data show CDR1 as SNHLY and CDR2 as FYNNEI. The CDR3 bases are TGTGCCAGCGTAGACCGGGACAGGGGGAATGGCTACACCTTC. Its translation is CASVDRDRGNGYTF.

This chain connects TRBV5-1 to TRBJ2-4; possibly TRBD2 for D (6 bases). The J call may be incorrect, as the DNA end agrees better with TRBJ2-7. The germline V gene has CDR1 SGHRS and CDR2 YFSETQ. The CDR3 consists of 18 residues. CDR3 coding DNA: TGCGCCAGCAGCTTGGCCCCGGGACTGTGGCAGGGTAGGGACGAGCAGTACTTC. The encoded protein is CASSLAPGLWQGRDEQYF.

V usage is TRBV20-1 and J usage is TRBJ2-5; D is undetermined. The CDR3 runs 13 residues. The germline V gene encodes CDR1 DFQATT and CDR2 SNEGSKA (reference sequence). Trimming shortened V by 3 bases and J by 3 bases, and 11 bases separated the two germline ends. DNA for the CDR3: TGCAGTGCTAGTTCGCCGGCGGAAGAGACCCAGTACTTC. This encodes CSASSPAEETQYF.

This clonotype was seen a handful of times. The chain couples TRBV2 to TRBJ2-7; D possibly corresponds to TRBD2 (5 bases). This CDR3 is built from 16 residues. Trimming removed 1 base at V and 4 bases at J, with 17 bases between. In germline, CDR1 is SNHLY, CDR2 FYNNEI. The CDR3 is CASSEGSEGKGYEQYF. CDR3 coding DNA: TGTGCCAGCAGTGAAGGGAGTGAGGGTAAGGGATACGAGCAGTACTTC.

The chain has TRBV3-1 and TRBJ2-3; 11 bases match TRBD2. The length of the CDR3 is 17 residues. V was pared by 3 bases and J by 3 bases, with 8 bases of the junction left unmatched. Germline V CDR1 and CDR2: LGHDT, YNNKEL (reference sequence). The CDR3 here is CASSQLPGLAVTDTQYF. CDR3 in DNA: TGTGCCAGCAGCCAGTTACCGGGACTAGCGGTAACAGATACGCAGTATTTT.

The chain is built from TRBV6-5 and TRBJ2-1; TRBD2 might be the D (7 bases). Trimming removed 2 bases from V and 14 bases from J, with 16 bases in between. Looked up from germline, CDR1 is MNHEY and CDR2 is SVGAGI. CDR3 length: 13 residues. DNA for the CDR3: TGTGCCAGCAGTTACACACAGTTAGGGGGGGAGTTCTTC. Amino acids: CASSYTQLGGEFF.

This rearrangement joins TRBV11-2 to TRBJ2-3; 9 positions match TRBD2. V dropped 5 bases and J dropped 4; count of bases not matched to a gene: 7. The CDR3 spans 15 residues. The V gene's germline CDR1 is SGHAT and CDR2 FQNNGV. In DNA form, the CDR3 reads TGTGCCAGCAGCCCCTGGACTAGCGTGGCAGATACGCAGTATTTT. It is translated as CASSPWTSVADTQYF.

This CDR3 reads CASSSSTSGGASRAGEQFF. DNA for the CDR3: TGTGCCAGCAGCTCCTCGACTAGCGGGGGGGCCAGTCGTGCCGGGGAGCAGTTCTTC. The chain recombines TRBV7-9 with TRBJ2-1, with 14 bases aligning to TRBD2. The V and J ends lost 4 bases and 10 bases, in that order; junction bases with no gene match: 18. The CDR3 extends over 19 amino acids. Germline V lookup: CDR1 SEHNR, CDR2 FQNEAQ (reference sequence). The full variable domain, in which reference TRBV7-9 and TRBJ2-1 provide the parts outside the CDR3, is DTGVSQNPRHKITKRGQNVTFRCDPISEHNRLYWYRQTLGQGPEFLTYFQNEAQLEKSRLLSDRFSAERPKGSFSTLEIQRTEQGDSAMYLCASSSSTSGGASRAGEQFFGPGTRLTVL.

The chain carries TRBV25-1 and TRBJ1-2; 10 nucleotides line up with TRBD1. The CDR3 extends over 16 amino acids. Germline CDR1 and CDR2: MGHDK and SYGVNS. V lost 3 bases, J lost 5 bases, and 9 bases stayed unmatched. The DNA for the CDR3 is TGTGCCAGCAGTGACTTCCGGACAGGGGGAGGATATGGCTACACCTTC. Encoded protein: CASSDFRTGGGYGYTF.

The CDR3 loop reads CAIRLGLGYNNEQFF. The CDR3 DNA reads TGTGCCATCAGATTGGGACTAGGTTACAACAATGAGCAGTTCTTC. The J gene is TRBJ2-1, the V gene TRBV10-3, with 8 bases lining up with TRBD2. The germline CDR1 and CDR2 sequences are ENHRY and SYGVKD. The ends lost 6 bases at V and 5 bases at J; junction bases unmatched: 9. The CDR3 has 15 residues.

The chain couples TRBV5-1 to TRBJ2-5; D perhaps matches TRBD2 (5 bases). Trimming shortened V by 4 bases and J by 2 bases, and 15 bases separated the two germline ends. Germline CDR1 SGHRS, CDR2 YFSETQ. CDR3 length: 15 amino acids. CDR3 residues: CASSGRTSSQETQYF. The CDR3 bases are TGCGCCAGCAGCGGACGGACTTCATCTCAAGAGACCCAGTACTTC.

This clonotype has a handful of counts. This chain connects TRBV6-1 to TRBJ1-5; 7 bases map to TRBD1. Germline trimming cut 10 bases from V and 0 bases from J; bases unmatched to any gene: 3. The CDR3 has 13 amino acids. Germline CDR1 and CDR2: MNHNS and SASEGT. The CDR3 coding sequence is TGTGCCACCACAGGGGTTAGCAATCAGCCCCAGCATTTT. It is translated as CATTGVSNQPQHF.